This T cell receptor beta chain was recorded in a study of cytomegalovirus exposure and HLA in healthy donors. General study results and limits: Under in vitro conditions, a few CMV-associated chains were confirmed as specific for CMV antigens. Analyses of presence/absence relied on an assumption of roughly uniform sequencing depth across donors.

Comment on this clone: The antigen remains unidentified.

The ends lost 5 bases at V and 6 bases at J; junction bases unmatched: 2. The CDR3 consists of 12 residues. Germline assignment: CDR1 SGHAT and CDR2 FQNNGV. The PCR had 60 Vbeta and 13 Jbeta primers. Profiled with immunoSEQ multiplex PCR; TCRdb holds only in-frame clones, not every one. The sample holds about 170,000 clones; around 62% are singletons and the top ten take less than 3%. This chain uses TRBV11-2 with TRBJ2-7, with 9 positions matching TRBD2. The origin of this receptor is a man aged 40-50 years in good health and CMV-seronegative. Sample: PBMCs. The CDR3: CASSVLAGEQYF. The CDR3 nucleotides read TGTGCCAGCAGCGTACTAGCGGGCGAGCAGTACTTC.